This section outlines one T cell receptor beta chain sequence together with its context. Antigen: not known. With a J-beta primer mix and a sample-barcoded 5' primer, a second PCR ran about 7 to 11 cycles. One entry per CDR3 protein results from TCRdb running MiXCR on the 5' RACE reads. The sample has approximately 780,000 distinct CDR3 sequences, approximately 24% seen once; the top ten hold 3%. The sample comes from a study of blood T cells in healthy people across ages. Broader study findings: In older individuals, TCR beta diversity per million T cells was lower, falling roughly linearly with age.

Germline assignment: CDR1 LNHDA and CDR2 SQIVND (reference sequence). The CDR3 sequence is 15 residues long. Trimming removed 3 bases from V and 0 bases from J, with 9 bases in between. This sample was also put to use in a study of T cells of mothers and their children. From that paper: Every mother produced more than 8.5 million TCR beta CDR3 reads, whereas every child provided around 3 million. None of the identified T cell clones proved to be persistent microchimeric clones.

This chain connects TRBV19 to TRBJ1-3; D unresolved. Sequencing was carried out using blood. The clonotype comes from a boy aged 10-17 years in good health. The CDR3 reads CASSIGSGSGNTIYF. In DNA form, the CDR3 reads TGTGCCAGTAGTATCGGTTCGGGCTCTGGAAACACCATATATTTT. Full variable domain (remainder filled in from reference TRBV19 and TRBJ1-3): DGGITQSPKYLFRKEGQNVTLSCEQNLNHDAMYWYRQDPGQGLRLIYYSQIVNDFQKGDIAEGYSVSREKKESFPLTVTSAQKNPTAFYLCASSIGSGSGNTIYFGEGSWLTVV.